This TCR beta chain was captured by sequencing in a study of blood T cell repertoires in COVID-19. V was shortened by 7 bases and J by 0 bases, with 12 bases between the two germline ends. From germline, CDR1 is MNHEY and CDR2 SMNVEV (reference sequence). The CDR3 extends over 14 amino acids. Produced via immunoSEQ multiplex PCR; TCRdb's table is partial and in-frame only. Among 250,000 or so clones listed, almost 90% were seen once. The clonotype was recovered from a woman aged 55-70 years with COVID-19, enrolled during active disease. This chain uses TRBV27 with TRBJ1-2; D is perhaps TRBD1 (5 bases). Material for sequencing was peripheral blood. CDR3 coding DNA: TGTGCCAGCAAAAAGGGGTCCACTAACTATGGCTACACCTTC. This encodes CASKKGSTNYGYTF.